These T cell receptor beta chains were read from a single sample in a study of patients and donors after allogeneic stem cell transplantation. TCRdb passed the RT-PCR reads through MiXCR, listing each CDR3 protein once. The sample holds some 960,000 distinct CDR3 sequences, about a sixth seen once. The specimen sequenced was blood, either unsorted or a sorted T cell fraction (not recorded which). These receptors were collected from a human donor who was either an allogeneic HSCT recipient or a stem cell or donor lymphocyte infusion donor (not recorded which). It is not recorded whose cells these are; they may come from a transplant donor. CDR3s include the opening cysteine and the closing phenylalanine or tryptophan. The D gene is left open where the match is weak. Some rows have no size entry. The others give once, few or many, or a class for an expanded clone.

>TRBV11-2|NA|NA|TRBJ2-1
TGTGCCAGCAGCCTAGGGATGCGGGGCGAGCAGTTCTTC
CASSLGMRGEQFF
>TRBV12-3/TRBV12-4|NA|NA|TRBJ2-5
TGTGCCAGCAGAATCCAGAGGTTAGAGACCCAGTACTTC
CASRIQRLETQYF
>TRBV19|NA|NA|TRBJ1-4
TGTGCCAGTACGGTCTCCACTAATGAAAAACTGTTTTTT
CASTVSTNEKLFF
>TRBV5-1|NA|NA|TRBJ1-5
TGCGCCAGCCGTACTACCATCACTGGACAGTTTAGCAATCAGCCCCAGCATTTT
CASRTTITGQFSNQPQHF
>TRBV5-1|NA|NA|TRBJ1-4
TGCGCCAGCAGCTTGGGTGGAGTGGCTCCTGAAAAACTGTTTTTT
CASSLGGVAPEKLFF
>TRBV29-1|NA|many|TRBJ1-1
TGCAGCGTTGAAGATGAGAGCAGGGTCACTGAAGCTTTCTTT
CSVEDESRVTEAFF
>TRBV7-2|TRBD1|NA|TRBJ1-5
TGTGCCAGCAGCACGGACAGGGGCAGGCGTCAGCCCCAGCATTTT
CASSTDRGRRQPQHF
>TRBV5-1|NA|few|TRBJ1-1
TGCGCCAGCAAAGCGGCGCAGGGGACAACTGAAGCTTTCTTT
CASKAAQGTTEAFF
>TRBV12-3/TRBV12-4|NA|NA|TRBJ1-2
TGTGCCAGCAGTTTAGGGACAATCCATGGCTACACCTTC
CASSLGTIHGYTF
>TRBV7-2|TRBD2|few|TRBJ2-7
TGTGCCAGCAGTCCGCCGGGGACTAGCGGAACCTACGAGCAGTACTTC
CASSPPGTSGTYEQYF
>TRBV20-1|TRBD1|few|TRBJ1-1
TGCAGTGCTTCCGGGACAGGGACCGGTGACACTGAAGCTTTCTTT
CSASGTGTGDTEAFF
>TRBV9|NA|few|TRBJ2-5
TGTGCCAGCAGCGTAGATATCGGCAGCCAAGAGACCCAGTACTTC
CASSVDIGSQETQYF
>TRBV25-1|NA|many|TRBJ1-1
TGTGCCAGCAGTGGACAGATGAACACTGAAGCTTTCTTT
CASSGQMNTEAFF
>TRBV30|NA|NA|TRBJ2-1
TGTGCCTGGATGGAGGTAAATGAGCAGTTCTTC
CAWMEVNEQFF
>TRBV10-3|NA|NA|TRBJ2-1
TGTGCCACAGCAGGCCGGGCTCCATATGAGCAGTTCTTC
CATAGRAPYEQFF
>TRBV7-9|NA|few|TRBJ1-6
TGTGCCAGCAGCCCGCCTTTAGGGTTGGGTAATTCACCCCTCCACTTT
CASSPPLGLGNSPLHF
>TRBV4-1|TRBD2|few|TRBJ2-2
TGCGCCAGCAGCCAAGATCAAGCGGGGAGGAACACCGGGGAGCTGTTTTTT
CASSQDQAGRNTGELFF